Reported below is one T cell receptor beta chain. Its specificity is unknown. The CDR3 consists of 18 residues. CDR1 is MGHDK and CDR2 is SYGVNS in the germline V gene. Trimming took 2 bases from V and 2 from J; bases not matched to a gene: 9. The data originate from a study of cytomegalovirus exposure and HLA in healthy donors. Overall study results and limits: From TCR beta sequences, most subjects' HLA-A and HLA-B alleles were reportedly predicted accurately.

With 60 Vbeta and 13 Jbeta primers, the PCR was carried out. Profiling relied on immunoSEQ multiplex PCR, and the TCRdb table lists in-frame clones only, not all of them. This table holds roughly 180,000 clones, about 80% found once. The rearrangement links TRBV25-1 to TRBJ2-3; TRBD1 agrees at 11 bases. The sequenced material came from PBMCs. The source of this sequence is a woman in her twenties or thirties in good health and CMV-seronegative. CDR3 region: CASSEMDRGQYNTDTQYF. CDR3 in DNA: TGTGCCAGCAGTGAAATGGACAGGGGGCAATACAACACAGATACGCAGTATTTT. Drawing the rest from reference TRBV25-1 and TRBJ2-3, the complete variable domain is EADIYQTPRYLVIGTGKKITLECSQTMGHDKMYWYQQDPGMELHLIHYSYGVNSTEKGDLSSESTVSRIRTEHFPLTLESARPSHTSQYLCASSEMDRGQYNTDTQYFGPGTRLTVL.